This entry concerns a single T cell receptor (beta chain). Here immunoSEQ multiplex PCR was the method, and the copy in TCRdb shows in-frame clones only, minus some. Of 50,000 or so clones listed, about 85% are singletons. Patients who had autoimmune disease history or got systemic immunosuppression were left out. This specimen belongs to a study of OX40 agonist ivuxolimab in advanced cancers. In the study overall: Patients got intravenous ivuxolimab at 0.01 to 10 mg/kg every 2 weeks. Eligibility rules accepted prior anti-PD-1, anti-PD-L1 or anti-CTLA-4 therapy, and around 40% had some.

The material sequenced was CD4+ or CD8+ T cells sorted from blood, taken in a trial of the OX40 agonist ivuxolimab. This receptor was obtained from an adult with an advanced solid tumor such as melanoma, head and neck, liver or kidney cancer.

CDR3 nucleotide sequence: TGTGCCAGCAGTACAGGTCGCCATGAGCAGTTCTTC. Protein sequence: CASSTGRHEQFF. V gene TRBV2 combines with J gene TRBJ2-1; tentative D call: TRBD1 (5 bases). Per germline, CDR1 SNHLY and CDR2 FYNNEI. The CDR3 covers 12 residues. V was cut by 5 bases and J by 8 bases, with 10 bases left in between. Complete variable domain (other parts from reference TRBV2 and TRBJ2-1): EPEVTQTPSHQVTQMGQEVILRCVPISNHLYFYWYRQILGQKVEFLVSFYNNEISEKSEIFDDQFSVERPDGSNFTLKIRSTKLEDSAMYFCASSTGRHEQFFGPGTRLTVL.